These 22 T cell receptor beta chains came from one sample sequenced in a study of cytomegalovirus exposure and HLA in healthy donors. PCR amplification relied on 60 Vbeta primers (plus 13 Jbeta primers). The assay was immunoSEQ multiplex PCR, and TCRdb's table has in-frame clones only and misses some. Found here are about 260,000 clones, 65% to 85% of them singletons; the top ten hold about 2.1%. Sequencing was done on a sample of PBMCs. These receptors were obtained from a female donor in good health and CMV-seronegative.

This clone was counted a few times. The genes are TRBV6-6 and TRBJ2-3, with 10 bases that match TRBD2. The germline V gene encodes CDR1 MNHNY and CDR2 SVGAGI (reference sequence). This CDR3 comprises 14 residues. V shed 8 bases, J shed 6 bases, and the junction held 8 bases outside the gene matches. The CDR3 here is CASGAGGSSDTQYF. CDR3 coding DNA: TGTGCCAGCGGAGCGGGAGGGAGTTCGGATACGCAGTATTTT.

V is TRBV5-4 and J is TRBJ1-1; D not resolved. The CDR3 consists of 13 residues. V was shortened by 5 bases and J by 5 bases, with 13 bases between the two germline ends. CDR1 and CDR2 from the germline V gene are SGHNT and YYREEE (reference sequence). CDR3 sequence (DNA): TGTGCCAGCAGTAATGGGCATATTACTGAAGCTTTCTTT. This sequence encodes CASSNGHITEAFF.

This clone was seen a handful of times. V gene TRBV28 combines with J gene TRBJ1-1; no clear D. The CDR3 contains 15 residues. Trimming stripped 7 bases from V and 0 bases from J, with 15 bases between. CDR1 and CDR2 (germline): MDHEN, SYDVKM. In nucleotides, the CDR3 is TGTGCCAGCACCCCCGGGAGGGCCCTGAACACTGAAGCTTTCTTT. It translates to CASTPGRALNTEAFF. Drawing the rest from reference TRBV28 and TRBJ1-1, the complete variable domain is DVKVTQSSRYLVKRTGEKVFLECVQDMDHENMFWYRQDPGLGLRLIYFSYDVKMKEKGDIPEGYSVSREKKERFSLILESASTNQTSMYLCASTPGRALNTEAFFGQGTRLTVV.

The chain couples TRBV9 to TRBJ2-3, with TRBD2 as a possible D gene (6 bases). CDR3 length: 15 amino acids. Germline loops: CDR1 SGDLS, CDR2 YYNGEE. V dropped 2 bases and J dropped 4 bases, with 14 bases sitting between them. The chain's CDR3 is CASSVQLRGPDTQYF. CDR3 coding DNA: TGTGCCAGCAGCGTCCAGCTGCGGGGCCCAGATACGCAGTATTTT. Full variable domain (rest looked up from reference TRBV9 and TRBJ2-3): DSGVTQTPKHLITATGQRVTLRCSPRSGDLSVYWYQQSLDQGLQFLIQYYNGEERAKGNILERFSAQQFPDLHSELNLSSLELGDSALYFCASSVQLRGPDTQYFGPGTRLTVL.

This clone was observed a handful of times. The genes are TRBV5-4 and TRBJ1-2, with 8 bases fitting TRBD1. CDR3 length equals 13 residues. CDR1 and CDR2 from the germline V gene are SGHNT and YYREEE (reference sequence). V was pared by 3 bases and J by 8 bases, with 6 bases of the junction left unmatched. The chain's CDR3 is CASSSYRGLGYTF. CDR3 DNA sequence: TGTGCCAGCAGCTCATACAGGGGGTTGGGCTACACCTTC. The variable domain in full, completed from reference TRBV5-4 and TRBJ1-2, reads ETGVTQSPTHLIKTRGQQVTLRCSSQSGHNTVSWYQQALGQGPQFIFQYYREEENGRGNFPPRFSGLQFPNYSSELNVNALELDDSALYLCASSSYRGLGYTFGSGTRLTVV.

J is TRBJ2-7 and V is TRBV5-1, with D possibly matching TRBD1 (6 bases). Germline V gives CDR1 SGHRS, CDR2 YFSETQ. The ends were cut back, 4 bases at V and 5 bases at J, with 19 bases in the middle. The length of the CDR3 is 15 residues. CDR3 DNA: TGCGCCAGCAGCCACCGCCAAGGGGGTAGTGACGAGCAGTACTTC. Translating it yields CASSHRQGGSDEQYF.

Here the CDR3 DNA reads TGTGCCAGCAGGAGAGAGCGGGAGTGGTCCTACGAGCAGTACTTC. Translated: CASRREREWSYEQYF. The chain employs TRBV2 and TRBJ2-7, with 8 nucleotides matching TRBD2. CDR3 length: 15 amino acids. Unmatched junction bases numbered 8, after V lost 6 bases and J lost 1 base. CDR1 is SNHLY and CDR2 is FYNNEI in the germline V gene. The full variable domain, completed using reference TRBV2 and TRBJ2-7, is EPEVTQTPSHQVTQMGQEVILRCVPISNHLYFYWYRQILGQKVEFLVSFYNNEISEKSEIFDDQFSVERPDGSNFTLKIRSTKLEDSAMYFCASRREREWSYEQYFGPGTRLTVT.

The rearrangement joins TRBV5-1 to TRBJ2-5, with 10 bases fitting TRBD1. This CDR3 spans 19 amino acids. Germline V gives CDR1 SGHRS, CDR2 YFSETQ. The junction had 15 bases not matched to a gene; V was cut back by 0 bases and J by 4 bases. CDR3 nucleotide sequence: TGCGCCAGCAGCTTGGCCCCCTTGGACAGGGGGGATACTCGAGAGACCCAGTACTTC. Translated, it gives CASSLAPLDRGDTRETQYF.

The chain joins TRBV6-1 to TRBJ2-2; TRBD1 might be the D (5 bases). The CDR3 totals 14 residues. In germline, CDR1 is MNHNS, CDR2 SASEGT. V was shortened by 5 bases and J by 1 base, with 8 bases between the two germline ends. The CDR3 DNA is TGTGCCAGCAGTCGAGACAGGAACACCGGGGAGCTGTTTTTT. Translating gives CASSRDRNTGELFF.

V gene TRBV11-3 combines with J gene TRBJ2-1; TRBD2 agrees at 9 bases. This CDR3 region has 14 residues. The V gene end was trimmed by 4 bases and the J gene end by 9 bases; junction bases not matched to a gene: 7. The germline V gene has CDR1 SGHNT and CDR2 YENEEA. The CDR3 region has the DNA TGTGCCAGCAGCTCGCCGGGACTAGCCGGTGAGCAGTTCTTC. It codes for CASSSPGLAGEQFF.

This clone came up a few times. The CDR3 region has the DNA TGTGCCAGCAGCTTAATTAGTGGGAGTAATCCCCGCAGCTCCTACGAGCAGTACTTC. It is translated as CASSLISGSNPRSSYEQYF. The chain couples TRBV7-2 to TRBJ2-7, with a tentative D call TRBD2 (5 bases). The CDR3 extends over 19 amino acids. The ends were cut back, 2 bases at V and 0 bases at J, with 23 bases in the middle. The germline CDR1 and CDR2 sequences are SGHTA and FQGNSA.

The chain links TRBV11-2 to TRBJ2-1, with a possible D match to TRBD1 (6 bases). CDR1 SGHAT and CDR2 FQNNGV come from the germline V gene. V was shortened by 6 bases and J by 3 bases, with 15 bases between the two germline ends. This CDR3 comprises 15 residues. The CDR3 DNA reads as TGTGCCAGCAGGAGAACAGGGATAAACTACAATGAGCAGTTCTTC. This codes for CASRRTGINYNEQFF. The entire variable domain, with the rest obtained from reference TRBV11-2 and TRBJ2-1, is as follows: EAGVAQSPRYKIIEKRQSVAFWCNPISGHATLYWYQQILGQGPKLLIQFQNNGVVDDSQLPKDRFSAERLKGVDSTLKIQPAKLEDSAVYLCASRRTGINYNEQFFGPGTRLTVL.

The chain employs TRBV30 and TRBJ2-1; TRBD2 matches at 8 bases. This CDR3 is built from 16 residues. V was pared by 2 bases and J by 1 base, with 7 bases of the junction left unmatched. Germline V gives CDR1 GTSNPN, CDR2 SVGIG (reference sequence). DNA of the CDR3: TGTGCCTGGAGTCGGTGGGTAGCGGGATCCTACAATGAGCAGTTCTTC. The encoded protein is CAWSRWVAGSYNEQFF.

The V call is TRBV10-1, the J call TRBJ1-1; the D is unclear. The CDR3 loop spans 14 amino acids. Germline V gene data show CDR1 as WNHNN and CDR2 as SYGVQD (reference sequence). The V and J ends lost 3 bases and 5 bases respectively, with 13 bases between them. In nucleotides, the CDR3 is TGCGCCAGCAGTGATAGCCGGAGGGTAACTGAAGCTTTCTTT. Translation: CASSDSRRVTEAFF.

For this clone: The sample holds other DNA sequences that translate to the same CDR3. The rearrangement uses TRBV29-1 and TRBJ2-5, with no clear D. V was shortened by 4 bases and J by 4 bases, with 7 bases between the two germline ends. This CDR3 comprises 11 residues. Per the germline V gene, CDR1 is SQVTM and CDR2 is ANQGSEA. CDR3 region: CSVALGETQYF. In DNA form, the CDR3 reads TGCAGCGTTGCTCTCGGAGAGACCCAGTACTTC.

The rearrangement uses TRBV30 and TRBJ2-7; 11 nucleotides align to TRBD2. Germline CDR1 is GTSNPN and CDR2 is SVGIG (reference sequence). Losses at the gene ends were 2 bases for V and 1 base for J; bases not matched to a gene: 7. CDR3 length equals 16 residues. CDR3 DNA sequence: TGTGCCTGGAGTCCCACGGGGACTAGCGGTTCCTACGAGCAGTACTTC. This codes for CAWSPTGTSGSYEQYF. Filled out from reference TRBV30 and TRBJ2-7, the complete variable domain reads SQTIHQWPATLVQPVGSPLSLECTVEGTSNPNLYWYRQAAGRGLQLLFYSVGIGQISSEVPQNLSASRPQDRQFILSSKKLLLSDSGFYLCAWSPTGTSGSYEQYFGPGTRLTVT.

The CDR3 bases are TGTGCCAGCAGCTCTACAGGGCGGTCGAGCTCCTACGAGCAGTACTTC. Protein sequence: CASSSTGRSSSYEQYF. V is TRBV5-4 and J is TRBJ2-7; D is perhaps TRBD1 (6 bases). The CDR3 sequence is 16 residues long. CDR1 and CDR2 (germline): SGHNT, YYREEE (reference sequence). V gave up 3 bases and J gave up 0 bases, with 16 bases separating them.

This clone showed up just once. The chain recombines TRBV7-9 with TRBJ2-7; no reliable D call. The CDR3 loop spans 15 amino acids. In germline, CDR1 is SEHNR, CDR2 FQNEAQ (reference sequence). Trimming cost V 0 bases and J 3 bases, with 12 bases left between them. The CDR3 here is CASSLAEASRYEQYF. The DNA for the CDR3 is TGTGCCAGCAGCTTAGCTGAAGCGTCGCGCTACGAGCAGTACTTC.

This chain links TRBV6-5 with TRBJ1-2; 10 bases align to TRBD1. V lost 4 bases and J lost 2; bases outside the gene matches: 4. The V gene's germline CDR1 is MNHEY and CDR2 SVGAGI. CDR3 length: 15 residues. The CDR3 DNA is TGTGCCAGCAGTTCCGGGACAGGGGTGAACTATGGCTACACCTTC. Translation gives CASSSGTGVNYGYTF.

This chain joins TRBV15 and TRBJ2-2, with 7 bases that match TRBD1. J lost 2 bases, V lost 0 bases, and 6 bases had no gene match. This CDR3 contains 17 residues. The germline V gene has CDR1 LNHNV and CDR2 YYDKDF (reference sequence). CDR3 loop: CATSRDRDRANTGELFF. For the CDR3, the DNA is TGTGCCACCAGCAGAGATAGAGACAGGGCCAACACCGGGGAGCTGTTTTTT.

In nucleotides, the CDR3 is TGCGCCAGCAGCCAAGATTTAGGTGCTTTCCGGGGGGGGAACACTGAAGCTTTCTTT. Translation gives CASSQDLGAFRGGNTEAFF. The rearrangement joins TRBV4-1 to TRBJ1-1; TRBD1 might be the D (5 bases). This CDR3 spans 19 amino acids. The germline CDR1 and CDR2 sequences are MGHRA and YSYEKL. With 0 bases removed from V and 1 base from J, the gap between germline ends came to 21 bases.

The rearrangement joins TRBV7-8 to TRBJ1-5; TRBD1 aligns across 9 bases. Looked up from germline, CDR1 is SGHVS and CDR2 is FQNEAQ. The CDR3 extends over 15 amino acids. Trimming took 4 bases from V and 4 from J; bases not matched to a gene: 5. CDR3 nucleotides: TGTGCCAGCAGCTCTTGGACAGGGGTTAATCAGCCCCAGCATTTT. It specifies CASSSWTGVNQPQHF.